Presented here are 5 T cell receptor beta chains from one specimen sequenced in a study of T cells in Graves' hyperthyroidism and ophthalmopathy (dated by TCRdb to between 2018 and 2021). Libraries came from multiplex PCR. Data came from an Illumina HiSeq 2000. Amplification of TCR beta CDR3 regions was carried out from RNA transcripts. The first round of RT-PCR for the TCR CDR3 was performed with the HTBI primer set and the Qiagen OneStep RT-PCR kit. The raw public reads went through TCRdb reprocessing: fastp at Q25, MiXCR clone calling, in-frame beta chains kept. Here each entry gathers all rows of one CDR3 protein and keeps the most common genes and DNA. The sample yields 640,000 or so distinct CDR3 sequences; 14% were counted once. 7.1% of the sample is held by the ten biggest clonotypes. The sequencing input was blood. The receptor source for this set is a woman between 18 and 29 years old with Graves' ophthalmopathy.

J is TRBJ2-5 and V is TRBV6-2 or TRBV6-3; 9 bases agree with TRBD2. This CDR3 contains 16 residues. The V segment lost 2 bases and the J segment 2 bases; nucleotides outside the gene matches: 6. In germline, CDR1 is MNHEY, CDR2 SVGEGT. CDR3 amino acids: CASSYPTSGAQETQYF. CDR3 in DNA: TGTGCCAGCAGTTACCCGACTAGCGGTGCACAAGAGACCCAGTACTTC.

This clonotype was counted at least ten times. The chain carries TRBV6-2 or TRBV6-3 and TRBJ2-2; no definite D call. Germline CDR1 MNHEY, CDR2 SVGEGT. The CDR3 runs 19 residues. V gave up 4 bases and J gave up 5 bases, with 26 bases separating them. CDR3 protein: CASSSPGPSFWSPTGELFF. The CDR3 coding sequence is TGTGCCAGCAGTTCTCCCGGCCCCAGCTTTTGGTCACCGACCGGGGAGCTGTTTTTT.

This clonotype was seen repeatedly, ten times or more. This chain joins TRBV20-1 and TRBJ2-5; D is unresolved. Per the germline V gene, CDR1 is DFQATT and CDR2 is SNEGSKA (reference sequence). Trimming removed 1 base at V and 3 bases at J, with 9 bases between. The CDR3 runs to 13 residues. The CDR3 nucleotides are TGCAGTGCTAGAGCCCACGTTAAAGAGACCCAGTACTTC. The encoded protein is CSARAHVKETQYF.

This clonotype was recorded many times. This chain connects TRBV12-3 or TRBV12-4 to TRBJ2-1, with 8 bases lining up with TRBD2. This CDR3 is 15 amino acids long. After removal of 3 bases from V and 4 bases from J, the junction contained 5 bases not matched to a gene. CDR3 residues: CASSLGTSWYNEQFF. CDR3 sequence (DNA): TGTGCCAGCAGTTTGGGGACTAGTTGGTACAATGAGCAGTTCTTC.

CDR3 in DNA: TGTGCCAGCAGCGGCCTGGGACAGGGTTCCTACGAGCAGTACTTC. It is translated as CASSGLGQGSYEQYF. The chain has TRBV5-4 and TRBJ2-7, with 9 bases that match TRBD1. Germline CDR1 reads SGHNT; CDR2 reads YYREEE (reference sequence). The CDR3 spans 15 residues. Germline trimming cut 4 bases from V and 1 base from J; bases unmatched to any gene: 6. The variable domain in full, completed from reference TRBV5-4 and TRBJ2-7, reads ETGVTQSPTHLIKTRGQQVTLRCSSQSGHNTVSWYQQALGQGPQFIFQYYREEENGRGNFPPRFSGLQFPNYSSELNVNALELDDSALYLCASSGLGQGSYEQYFGPGTRLTVT.